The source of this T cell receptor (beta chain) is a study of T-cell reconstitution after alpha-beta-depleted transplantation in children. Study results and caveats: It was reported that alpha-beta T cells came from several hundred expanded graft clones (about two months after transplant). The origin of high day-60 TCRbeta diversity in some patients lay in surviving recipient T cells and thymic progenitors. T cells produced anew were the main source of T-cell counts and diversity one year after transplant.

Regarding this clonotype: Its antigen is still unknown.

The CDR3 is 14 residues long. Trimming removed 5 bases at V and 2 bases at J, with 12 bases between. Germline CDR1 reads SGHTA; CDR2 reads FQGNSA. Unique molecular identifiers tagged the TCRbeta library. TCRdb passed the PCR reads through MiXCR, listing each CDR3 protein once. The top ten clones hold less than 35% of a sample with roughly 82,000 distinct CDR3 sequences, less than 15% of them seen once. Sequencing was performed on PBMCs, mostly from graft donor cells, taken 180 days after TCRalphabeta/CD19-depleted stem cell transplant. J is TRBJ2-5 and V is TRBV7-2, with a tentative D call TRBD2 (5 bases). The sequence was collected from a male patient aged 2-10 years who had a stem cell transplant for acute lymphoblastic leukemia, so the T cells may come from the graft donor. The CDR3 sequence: CASSPRTEQETQYF. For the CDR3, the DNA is TGTGCCAGCAGCCCCCGGACTGAACAAGAGACCCAGTACTTC.